This TCR beta chain came from a study of T cells in Graves' hyperthyroidism and ophthalmopathy. Regions amplified from RNA transcripts were the TCR beta CDR3 regions. HTBI primers were the set used in a first-round RT-PCR of the TCR CDR3. From the multiplex PCR reads, TCRdb called clonotypes with MiXCR, one entry per CDR3 protein. The table shows some 420,000 distinct CDR3 sequences, with roughly 15% occurring only once. CDR3 length equals 16 residues. Germline V lookup: CDR1 MNHNS, CDR2 SASEGT. The V end lost 5 bases, the J end lost 8 bases, and 22 bases lay between the germline ends. The rearrangement links TRBV6-1 to TRBJ2-1; D could derive from TRBD1 or TRBD2 (5 bases each). This receptor was obtained from a woman between 18 and 29 years old with Graves' hyperthyroidism. Sequencing was carried out using blood. CDR3: CASSPIRGQVLDEQFF. Here the CDR3 DNA reads TGTGCCAGCAGTCCTATTCGGGGCCAGGTTTTGGATGAGCAGTTCTTC.